These T cell receptor beta chains were read from a single sample in a study of CD8+CD57+ T cells in acquired aplastic anemia. One entry per CDR3 protein results from TCRdb running MiXCR on the reads. The sample records about half a million distinct CDR3 sequences, around 33% being singletons. The sample was sorted CD4+, CD8+, or CD8+CD57+ T cells (not recorded which) from PBMCs. These receptors all come from a human donor with aplastic anemia. The CDR3 runs from the conserved cysteine through the conserved F or W. Fields, in order: J gene, CDR3 length, V gene, CDR3 protein.

>TRBJ2-7|11|TRBV19
CASSLRTGEVF
>TRBJ2-1|16|TRBV24-1
CATSDSGTATYNEQFF
>TRBJ2-2|16|TRBV2
CASSLFPAGGAGELFF
>TRBJ2-7|17|TRBV25-1
CASLRSGTSGRRNEQYF
>TRBJ1-6|15|TRBV25-1
CASSEYGEANSPLHF
>TRBJ2-7|13|TRBV7-2
CASSLWRSYEQYF
>TRBJ2-2|14|TRBV2
CATKQDANTGELFF
>TRBJ2-5|14|TRBV7-2
CASSHRLGQETQYF
>TRBJ2-7|14|TRBV6-1
CASSRTGISYEQYF
>TRBJ2-5|13|TRBV5-4
CASSLTDQETQYF
>TRBJ2-6|16|TRBV6-5
CASSYRESSGANVLTF
>TRBJ2-7|14|TRBV25-1
CASRDPAASYEQYF
>TRBJ1-2|13|TRBV20-1
CSASLDRIYGYTF
>TRBJ1-1|11|TRBV29-1
CSVARGGEAFF
>TRBJ2-1|13|TRBV10-1
CASSEYRGYEQFF
>TRBJ2-7|15|TRBV19
CASSIGAAGGYEQYF
>TRBJ2-1|17|TRBV9
CASSVGPGTRGPNEQFF
>TRBJ1-1|15|TRBV12-3/TRBV12-4
CASSFPRDLNTEAFF
>TRBJ1-5|15|TRBV24-1
CATSDRGFGNQPQHF
>TRBJ2-2|13|TRBV7-3
CASSFPGTGELFF
>TRBJ2-5|14|TRBV7-2
CASSADRGQETQYF
>TRBJ2-5|13|TRBV20-1
CSAGPGQRETQYF
>TRBJ2-5|13|TRBV9
CASSDRDEETQYF
>TRBJ1-4|14|TRBV15
CATSLGLDNEKLFF
>TRBJ2-3|16|TRBV11-2
CASSFLAFHGTDTQYF
>TRBJ2-7|15|TRBV9
CASSVAPTVSYEQYF
>TRBJ2-3|16|TRBV6-1
CASRSGHEGVTDTQYF
>TRBJ1-6|13|TRBV7-9
CASATGGNSPLHF
>TRBJ1-3|11|TRBV3-1
CASSQEDKAFW
>TRBJ2-2|16|TRBV9
CASSVGRDRVTGELFF
>TRBJ2-5|14|TRBV24-1
CASTRGANQETQYF
>TRBJ1-2|15|TRBV27
CASSLDARASYGYTF
>TRBJ2-6|16|TRBV2
CASSFTGRRPSGVLTF
>TRBJ1-2|11|TRBV6-5
CASSSPSGYTF
>TRBJ1-5|16|TRBV6-2/TRBV6-3
CASSYSAGNGNQPQHF
>TRBJ1-1|15|TRBV20-1
CSARVHGTTNTEAFF
>TRBJ2-7|14|TRBV5-1
CASSPSGSDREQYF